This record covers a single TCR beta chain. What it binds is unknown. This specimen comes from a study of immune evolution from preneoplasia to lung adenocarcinoma. Points from the study as a whole: Clonality was highest in normal lung, lower in later-stage lesions apparently. Top clone share appeared to fall from AAH through AIS, MIA, adenocarcinoma.

Germline lookup yields CDR1 DFQATT and CDR2 SNEGSKA (reference sequence). CDR3 length: 8 residues. Resections took place in Japan or China from about 2014 to 2017. H&E slides confirmed each diagnosis, reviewed by two pathologists independently. Some clones are missing from TCRdb's copy, which holds only in-frame ones; the method was immunoSEQ multiplex PCR. The sample records about 2,500 clones, roughly 85% being singletons. This chain joins TRBV20-1 and TRBJ1-2; D ambiguous. This sequence originates from a person aged 45 to 59 with lung adenocarcinoma. The sample was FFPE normal lung tissue adjacent to the tumor. The CDR3 coding sequence is TGCAGAGGGCAAGGCTACACCTTC. It is translated as CRGQGYTF.